The 15 T cell receptor beta chains in this list originate from one sample, sequenced in a study of T-cell memory formation after mild COVID-19. TCRdb re-analysed the 5' RACE reads in MiXCR, keeping a single row per CDR3 protein. This sample has roughly 620,000 distinct CDR3 sequences, with 18% found just once. Sequencing input: PBMCs or a T cell subset sorted from them (not recorded which). These TCRs come from an adult woman who had mild COVID-19 (a few samples of this study predate the infection). Cell type and time point are not known.

This chain joins TRBV6-5 and TRBJ2-7, with D possibly TRBD2 on 5 matching bases. Germline assignment: CDR1 MNHEY and CDR2 SVGAGI. There are 13 residues in the CDR3. V gave up 8 bases and J gave up 6 bases, with 17 bases separating them. The CDR3 region is CASHPPDRGEQYF. Here the CDR3 DNA reads TGTGCCAGCCACCCCCCGGATCGGGGCGAGCAGTACTTC.

V and J are TRBV11-2 and TRBJ2-1; no reliable D call. This CDR3 comprises 16 residues. Trimming removed 1 base from V and 1 base from J, with 11 bases in between. CDR1 and CDR2 from the germline V gene are SGHAT and FQNNGV. CDR3 nucleotide sequence: TGTGCCAGCAGCTTAGTGAGCCCAAATTCCTACAATGAGCAGTTCTTC. Translation: CASSLVSPNSYNEQFF. The entire variable domain, with the rest obtained from reference TRBV11-2 and TRBJ2-1, is as follows: EAGVAQSPRYKIIEKRQSVAFWCNPISGHATLYWYQQILGQGPKLLIQFQNNGVVDDSQLPKDRFSAERLKGVDSTLKIQPAKLEDSAVYLCASSLVSPNSYNEQFFGPGTRLTVL.

The chain employs TRBV7-3 and TRBJ1-6; 7 bases fit TRBD1. The CDR3 consists of 14 residues. CDR1 and CDR2 (germline): SGHTA, FQGTGA. V lost 5 bases to trimming and J lost 6 bases; unmatched junction nucleotides: 4. The CDR3 nucleotides are TGTGCCAGCAGCCCCGGACAGGTTAATTCACCCCTCCACTTT. It translates to CASSPGQVNSPLHF.

The V call is TRBV27, the J call TRBJ1-4; a weak D match, TRBD1 (5 bases). The V and J ends lost 2 bases and 5 bases respectively, with 12 bases between them. Looked up from germline, CDR1 is MNHEY and CDR2 is SMNVEV (reference sequence). This CDR3 spans 15 amino acids. The CDR3 DNA reads as TGTGCCAGCAGTTTAGAGGGACGGCCGAATGAAAAACTGTTTTTT. Protein product: CASSLEGRPNEKLFF.

The chain carries TRBV5-1 and TRBJ1-4, with 7 bases identical to TRBD1. This CDR3 comprises 13 residues. Germline loops: CDR1 SGHRS, CDR2 YFSETQ. With V trimmed by 2 bases and J by 6 bases, 1 base remained unmatched. The CDR3 sequence is CASSFDRDEKLFF. The CDR3 DNA reads as TGCGCCAGCAGCTTCGACAGGGATGAAAAACTGTTTTTT.

A few counts support this clonotype. The V and J genes are TRBV12-3 or TRBV12-4 and TRBJ1-1; D is perhaps TRBD1 (6 bases). V dropped 7 bases and J dropped 9 bases, with 18 bases sitting between them. CDR3 length equals 13 residues. For the CDR3, the DNA is TGTGCCAGCACCTCCACAGGGAGCGTGAAAGCTTTCTTT. Protein: CASTSTGSVKAFF.

The chain links TRBV24-1 to TRBJ2-7; D is ambiguous. Per the germline V gene, CDR1 is KGHDR and CDR2 is SFDVKD. This CDR3 has 11 amino acids. V shed 5 bases and J shed 7 bases, with 8 bases lying between them. CDR3 residues: CATSGRVEQYF. The CDR3 DNA is TGTGCCACCAGTGGGAGAGTTGAGCAGTACTTC.

The chain joins TRBV29-1 to TRBJ1-2; D call uncertain. Germline V gene data show CDR1 as SQVTM and CDR2 as ANQGSEA. V shed 4 bases and J shed 8 bases, with 20 bases lying between them. This CDR3 comprises 14 residues. The CDR3 sequence is CSVVPVDGLWGYTF. CDR3 DNA: TGCAGCGTTGTCCCAGTCGACGGCCTCTGGGGCTACACCTTC.

The chain combines TRBV30 with TRBJ2-2; D is undetermined. Germline lookup yields CDR1 GTSNPN and CDR2 SVGIG (reference sequence). V lost 8 bases to trimming and J lost 3 bases, with 13 bases between them. This CDR3 is built from 13 residues. DNA for the CDR3: TGTGCCGCCCTAAGGACGGACACCGGGGAGCTGTTTTTT. Its translation: CAALRTDTGELFF.

This clonotype was counted a few times. The rearrangement joins TRBV12-3 or TRBV12-4 to TRBJ2-1; D is uncertain. Trimming pared 1 base from V and 4 bases from J, leaving 11 bases between. The CDR3 runs to 15 residues. The CDR3 nucleotides read TGTGCCAGCAGTTTAGATGGCAGCTTTTACAATGAGCAGTTCTTC. Amino acids: CASSLDGSFYNEQFF.

This chain links TRBV20-1 with TRBJ2-7; 8 bases are a match to TRBD1. The CDR3 runs 14 residues. Trimming cost V 1 base and J 3 bases; bases outside gene matches: 5. Germline CDR1 and CDR2: DFQATT and SNEGSKA (reference sequence). The CDR3 bases are TGCAGTGCTAGAGGTACGACAGGGGACTACGAGCAGTACTTC. Amino acid sequence: CSARGTTGDYEQYF.

The V gene is TRBV11-2, the J gene TRBJ1-6; D is perhaps TRBD1 (6 bases). Germline CDR1 is SGHAT and CDR2 is FQNNGV. The V end lost 0 bases, the J end lost 9 bases, and 12 bases lay between the germline ends. The CDR3 has 15 residues. DNA of the CDR3: TGTGCCAGCAGCTTAGAGACAGGCCCGGCTTCACCCCTCCACTTT. This translates into CASSLETGPASPLHF.

Here the CDR3 reads CASSSGRGDTGELFF. CDR3 in DNA: TGCGCCAGCAGCTCCGGCCGGGGAGACACCGGGGAGCTGTTTTTT. The chain links TRBV5-1 to TRBJ2-2; D possibly corresponds to TRBD2 (5 bases). V gave up 3 bases and J gave up 3 bases, with 12 bases separating them. This CDR3 region has 15 residues. Per the germline V gene, CDR1 is SGHRS and CDR2 is YFSETQ.

This rearrangement joins TRBV11-2 to TRBJ1-1; D remains ambiguous. Germline CDR1 and CDR2: SGHAT and FQNNGV. The V end was cut by 5 bases, the J end by 0 bases, with 16 bases between. This CDR3 region has 16 residues. The CDR3 DNA sequence: TGTGCCAGCAGCCAGAGGCGGGAAGAGATGAACACTGAAGCTTTCTTT. It is translated as CASSQRREEMNTEAFF.

The chain has TRBV7-9 and TRBJ1-3, with 7 bases aligning to TRBD1. CDR1 is SEHNR and CDR2 is FQNEAQ in the germline V gene (reference sequence). J lost 0 bases, V lost 6 bases, and 5 bases had no gene match. The CDR3 contains 15 residues. This chain's CDR3 is CASSSTGYSGNTIYF. CDR3 DNA: TGTGCCAGCAGTTCGACAGGGTACTCTGGAAACACCATATATTTT.